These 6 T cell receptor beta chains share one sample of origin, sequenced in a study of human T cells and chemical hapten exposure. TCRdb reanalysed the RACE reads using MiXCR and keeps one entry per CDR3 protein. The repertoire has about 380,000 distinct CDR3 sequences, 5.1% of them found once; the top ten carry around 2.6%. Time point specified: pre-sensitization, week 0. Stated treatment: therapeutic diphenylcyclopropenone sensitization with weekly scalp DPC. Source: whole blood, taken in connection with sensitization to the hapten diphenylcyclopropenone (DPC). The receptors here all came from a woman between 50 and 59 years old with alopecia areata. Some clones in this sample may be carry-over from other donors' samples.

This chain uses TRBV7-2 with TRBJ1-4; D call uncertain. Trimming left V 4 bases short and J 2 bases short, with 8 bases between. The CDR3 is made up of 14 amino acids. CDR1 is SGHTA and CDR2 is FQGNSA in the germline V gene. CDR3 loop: CASSWTVTNEKLFF. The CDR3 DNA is TGTGCCAGCAGCTGGACGGTGACTAATGAAAAACTGTTTTTT.

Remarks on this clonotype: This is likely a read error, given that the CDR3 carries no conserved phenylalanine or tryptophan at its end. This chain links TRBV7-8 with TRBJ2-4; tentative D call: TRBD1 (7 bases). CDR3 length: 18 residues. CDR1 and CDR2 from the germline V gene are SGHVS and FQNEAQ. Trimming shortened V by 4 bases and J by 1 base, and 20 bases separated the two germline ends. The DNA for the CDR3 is TGTGCCAGCAGCTACCCCCGACAGGGACTCGAGGCCAAAAACATTCAGTACTCC. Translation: CASSYPRQGLEAKNIQYS.

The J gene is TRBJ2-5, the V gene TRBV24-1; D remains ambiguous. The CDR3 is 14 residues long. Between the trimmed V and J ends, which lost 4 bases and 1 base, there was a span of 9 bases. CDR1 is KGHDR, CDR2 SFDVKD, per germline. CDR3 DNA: TGTGCCACCAGTGAAAACAGAGTCCAAGAGACCCAGTACTTC. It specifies CATSENRVQETQYF.

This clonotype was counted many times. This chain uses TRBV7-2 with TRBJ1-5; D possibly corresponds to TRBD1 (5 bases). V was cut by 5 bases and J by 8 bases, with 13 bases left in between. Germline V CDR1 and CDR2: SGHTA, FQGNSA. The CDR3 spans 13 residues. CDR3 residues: CASSLQADEPQHF. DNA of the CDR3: TGTGCCAGCAGCCTACAGGCGGATGAGCCCCAGCATTTT.

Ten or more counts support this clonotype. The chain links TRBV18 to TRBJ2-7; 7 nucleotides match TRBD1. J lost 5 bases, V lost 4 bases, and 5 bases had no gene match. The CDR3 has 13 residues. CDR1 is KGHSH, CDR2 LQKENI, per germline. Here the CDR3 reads CASSRSTGNEQYF. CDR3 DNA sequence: TGTGCCAGCTCACGGTCGACAGGGAACGAGCAGTACTTC.

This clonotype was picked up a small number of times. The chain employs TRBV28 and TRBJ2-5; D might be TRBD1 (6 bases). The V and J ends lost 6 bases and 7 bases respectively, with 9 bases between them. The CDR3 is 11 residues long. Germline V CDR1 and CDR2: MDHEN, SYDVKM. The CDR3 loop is CASRDSGTQYF. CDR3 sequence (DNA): TGTGCCAGCAGGGACAGTGGGACCCAGTACTTC.